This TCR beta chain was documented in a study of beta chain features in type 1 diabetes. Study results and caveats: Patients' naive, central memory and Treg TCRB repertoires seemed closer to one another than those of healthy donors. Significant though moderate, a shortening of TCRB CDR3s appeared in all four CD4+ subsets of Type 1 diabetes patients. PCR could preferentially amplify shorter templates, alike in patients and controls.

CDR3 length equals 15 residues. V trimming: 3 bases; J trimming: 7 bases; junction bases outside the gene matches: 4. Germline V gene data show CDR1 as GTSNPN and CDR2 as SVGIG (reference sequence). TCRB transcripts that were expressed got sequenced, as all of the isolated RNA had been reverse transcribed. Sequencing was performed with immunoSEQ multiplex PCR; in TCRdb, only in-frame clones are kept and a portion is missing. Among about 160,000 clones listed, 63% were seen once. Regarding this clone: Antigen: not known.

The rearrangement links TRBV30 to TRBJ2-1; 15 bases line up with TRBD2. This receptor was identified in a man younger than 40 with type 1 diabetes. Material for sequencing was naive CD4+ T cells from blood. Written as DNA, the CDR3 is TGTGCCTGGAGCCGGACTAGCGGGGGGGCGAATGAGCAGTTCTTC. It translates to CAWSRTSGGANEQFF.